This TCR beta chain came from a study of shared clonotypes between healthy human individuals. Study-level background: CD4 naive and CD4 memory each took three plates per donor, while CD8 naive took two and CD8 memory one. The study's findings and limits: An expected dependence of interdonor clonotype sharing on sequencing depth was noted. Naive CD4 clonotypes overlapped across several donors at approximately 5.3%. Sequencing of the sorted subsets was shown by rarefaction to be incomplete despite large depth.

Using immunoSEQ multiplex PCR, the repertoire was profiled, and TCRdb retains in-frame clones only, with some absent. Found here are 2 million to 2.5 million clones, approximately 94% of them singletons; the top ten hold roughly 0.13%. This clone was observed a single time. Its specificity is not known. The ends lost 1 base at V and 1 base at J; junction bases unmatched: 16. This CDR3 is built from 19 residues. Germline CDR1 is GTSNPN and CDR2 is SVGIG (reference sequence). Sequencing was performed on naive CD4+ T cells sorted from blood. As for subset: CD45RA+ positively selected. The chain employs TRBV30 and TRBJ1-3, with 7 bases matching TRBD1. The TCR comes from a man aged 18 to 29 in good health. CDR3 DNA: TGTGCCTGGAGTGCGGACAGGATTTTTGGGCATGGGTCTGGAAACACCATATATTTT. Amino acids: CAWSADRIFGHGSGNTIYF.